The 17 T cell receptor beta chains listed next were all sequenced from one sample in a study of Graves' ophthalmopathy and Graves' hyperthyroidism. Transcripts of RNA were the source for amplifying TCR beta CDR3 regions. HTBI-primed first-round RT-PCR preceded second-round multiplex PCR. TCRdb called the multiplex PCR reads again in MiXCR, with one record for every CDR3 protein. The sample yields over a million distinct CDR3 sequences, 35% to 40% seen once. The source material was peripheral blood or thyroid tissue (not recorded which). The source is an adult man with Graves' hyperthyroidism.

This clonotype was observed a few times. The rearrangement joins TRBV7-2 to TRBJ1-4, with TRBD1 matching 7 bases. CDR3 length equals 15 residues. Germline CDR1 SGHTA, CDR2 FQGNSA. The J segment lost 3 bases and the V segment lost 5 bases, leaving 6 bases of the junction unmatched. The CDR3 DNA follows: TGTGCCAGCAGCCGAGGGGGCGCAGCTAATGAAAAACTGTTTTTT. Amino acid sequence: CASSRGGAANEKLFF. Using reference TRBV7-2 and TRBJ1-4 for the parts outside the CDR3, the full variable domain is GAGVSQSPSNKVTEKGKDVELRCDPISGHTALYWYRQSLGQGLEFLIYFQGNSAPDKSGLPSDRFSAERTGGSVSTLTIQRTQQEDSAVYLCASSRGGAANEKLFFGSGTQLSVL.

The table lists this clonotype with many counts. This rearrangement joins TRBV2 to TRBJ2-5; the D is unclear. The germline gives CDR1 SNHLY, CDR2 FYNNEI. V dropped 4 bases and J dropped 1 base, with 13 bases sitting between them. The CDR3 consists of 15 residues. The CDR3 spells CASSGLGGPQETQYF. CDR3 in DNA: TGTGCCAGCAGTGGTCTTGGTGGCCCCCAAGAGACCCAGTACTTC.

This clonotype was seen a single time. The chain combines TRBV29-1 with TRBJ1-2; D gene uncertain. Trimming removed 5 bases at V and 4 bases at J, with 14 bases between. The CDR3 spans 13 residues. Germline V gene lookup returns CDR1 SQVTM and CDR2 ANQGSEA. In DNA, the CDR3 is TGCAGCGTTCTCGAGGGCTCGCTCTATGGCTACACCTTC. The encoded protein is CSVLEGSLYGYTF.

The genes are TRBV10-3 and TRBJ2-5; D not certain. Looked up from germline, CDR1 is ENHRY and CDR2 is SYGVKD. With 5 bases removed from V and 7 bases from J, the gap between germline ends came to 11 bases. The CDR3 has 12 amino acids. CDR3 coding DNA: TGTGCCATCAGTAGCCCTGCAGGGACCCAGTACTTC. It specifies CAISSPAGTQYF.

The table lists this clonotype with many counts. This chain joins TRBV4-3 and TRBJ1-1, with D possibly TRBD1 on 5 matching bases. The V gene's germline CDR1 is LGHNA and CDR2 YSLEER. This CDR3 spans 13 amino acids. Trimming left V 6 bases short and J 0 bases short, with 8 bases between. This CDR3 reads CASRVRVNTEAFF. In nucleotides, the CDR3 is TGCGCCAGCAGGGTCAGGGTGAACACTGAAGCTTTCTTT.

Worth noting for this clonotype: A read error is possible here, since a much larger clone lies one base away. The CDR3 DNA reads TGTGCCAGTAGTATAGACCCGGACAAGGTTTCTGAAGCTTCCTTT. Translated: CASSIDPDKVSEASF. The rearrangement links TRBV19 to TRBJ1-1, with a tentative D call TRBD1 (5 bases). CDR3 size: 15 residues. Germline values: CDR1 LNHDA, CDR2 SQIVND (reference sequence).

CDR3 DNA sequence: TGTGCCAGCAGCGTAGGGACAGGGGCCCACCAAGAGACCCAGTACTTC. This gives the protein CASSVGTGAHQETQYF. The J gene is TRBJ2-5, the V gene TRBV9; 9 bases map to TRBD1. J was trimmed by 0 bases and V by 0 bases; bases with no gene match: 3. The CDR3 has 16 residues. Germline V lookup: CDR1 SGDLS, CDR2 YYNGEE.

This clonotype has a count of ten or more. V and J are TRBV7-2 and TRBJ1-2; D gene unclear. Deletions cut 4 bases from V and 8 bases from J, with 14 bases between. The CDR3 loop spans 13 amino acids. The V gene's germline CDR1 is SGHTA and CDR2 FQGNSA. The CDR3 here is CASSSSGSRGYTF. CDR3 sequence (DNA): TGTGCCAGCAGCTCCAGCGGGAGCCGCGGCTACACCTTC.

The sample holds many counts of this clonotype. V and J are TRBV2 and TRBJ1-2, with 9 bases lining up with TRBD1. After removal of 6 bases from V and 3 bases from J, the junction contained 8 bases not matched to a gene. The CDR3 has 15 residues. The germline CDR1 and CDR2 sequences are SNHLY and FYNNEI. The CDR3: CASRSKGQGDYGYTF. The CDR3 region has the DNA TGTGCCAGCAGATCAAAGGGACAGGGTGACTATGGCTACACCTTC.

This clonotype occurred many times. The chain links TRBV25-1 to TRBJ2-7; D may be TRBD1 or TRBD2 (6 bases each). Trimming removed 4 bases from V and 0 bases from J, with 10 bases in between. The CDR3 loop spans 14 amino acids. CDR1 MGHDK and CDR2 SYGVNS come from the germline V gene. The chain's CDR3 is CASSGGAGSYEQYF. The CDR3 nucleotides read TGTGCCAGCAGTGGGGGGGCAGGCTCCTACGAGCAGTACTTC.

V gene TRBV29-1 combines with J gene TRBJ2-7, with 11 bases that match TRBD2. Germline V gene data show CDR1 as SQVTM and CDR2 as ANQGSEA. This CDR3 comprises 15 residues. Trimming cost V 5 bases and J 6 bases; bases outside gene matches: 12. This chain's CDR3 is CSVQDSGRAEGEQYF. For the CDR3, the DNA is TGCAGCGTTCAGGATAGCGGGAGGGCCGAAGGCGAGCAGTACTTC.

This clonotype has a count of ten or more. The chain combines TRBV29-1 with TRBJ2-7; perhaps D is TRBD1 or TRBD2 (7 bases each). Trimming removed 5 bases from V and 0 bases from J, with 20 bases in between. This CDR3 has 16 amino acids. Germline V gene data show CDR1 as SQVTM and CDR2 as ANQGSEA. CDR3 sequence reads: CSVQGGGQISSYEQYF. The CDR3 nucleotides read TGCAGCGTTCAAGGGGGGGGACAGATAAGCTCCTACGAGCAGTACTTC.

This clonotype was observed at least ten times. The chain employs TRBV7-9 and TRBJ2-5; no firm D call. The CDR3 is 14 residues long. Germline V gene data show CDR1 as SEHNR and CDR2 as FQNEAQ (reference sequence). V was pared by 3 bases and J by 2 bases, with 10 bases between. The chain's CDR3 is CASSLGSAQETQYF. The CDR3 DNA follows: TGTGCCAGCAGCTTGGGATCGGCACAAGAGACCCAGTACTTC.

This clonotype was observed many times. The rearrangement joins TRBV20-1 to TRBJ1-5, with D unclear. Deletions cut 1 base from V and 2 bases from J, with 15 bases between. This CDR3 comprises 16 residues. CDR1 and CDR2 from the germline V gene are DFQATT and SNEGSKA (reference sequence). CDR3 sequence (DNA): TGCAGTGCTAGAGTGGCGCTGGGAAGGGGCAATCAGCCCCAGCATTTT. It is translated as CSARVALGRGNQPQHF.

The chain combines TRBV7-9 with TRBJ2-5; D is undetermined. This CDR3 spans 14 amino acids. Germline values: CDR1 SEHNR, CDR2 FQNEAQ (reference sequence). V was cut by 3 bases and J by 1 base, with 9 bases left in between. CDR3 coding DNA: TGTGCCAGCAGCTTCCCTCCGGGCCAAGAGACCCAGTACTTC. Its protein is CASSFPPGQETQYF.

This clonotype was observed at least ten times. This rearrangement joins TRBV7-8 to TRBJ1-5; D may be TRBD1 (5 bases). The CDR3 has 13 residues. Germline V gene data show CDR1 as SGHVS and CDR2 as FQNEAQ. Trimming left V 3 bases short and J 6 bases short, with 9 bases between. The CDR3 bases are TGTGCCAGCAGCTTGACGGGACTTCAGCCCCAGCATTTT. It specifies CASSLTGLQPQHF.

The chain recombines TRBV14 with TRBJ2-7, with D perhaps TRBD1 or TRBD2 (6 bases each). Trimming pared 4 bases from V and 9 bases from J, leaving 16 bases between. This CDR3 spans 13 amino acids. CDR1 is SGHDN, CDR2 FVKESK, per germline. CDR3 DNA: TGTGCCAGCAGCCCCCTCGGAGGGGGGCGGCAGTACTTC. Amino acids: CASSPLGGGRQYF.